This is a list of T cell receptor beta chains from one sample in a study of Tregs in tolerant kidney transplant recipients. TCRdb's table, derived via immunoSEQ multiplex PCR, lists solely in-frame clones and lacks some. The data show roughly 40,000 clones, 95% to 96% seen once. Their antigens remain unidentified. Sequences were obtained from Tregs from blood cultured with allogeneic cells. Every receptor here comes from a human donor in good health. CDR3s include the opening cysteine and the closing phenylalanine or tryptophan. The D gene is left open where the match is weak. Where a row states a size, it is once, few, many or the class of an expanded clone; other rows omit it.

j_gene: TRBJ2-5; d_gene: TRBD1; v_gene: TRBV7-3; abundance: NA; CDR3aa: CASSPLGTVATQYF; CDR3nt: TGTGCCAGCAGCCCCCTCGGGACAGTAGCGACCCAGTACTTC
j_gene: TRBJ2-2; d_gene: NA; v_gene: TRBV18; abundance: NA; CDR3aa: CASSPEIPQSPGELFF; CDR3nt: TGTGCCAGCTCACCAGAGATCCCTCAGTCCCCCGGGGAGCTGTTTTTT
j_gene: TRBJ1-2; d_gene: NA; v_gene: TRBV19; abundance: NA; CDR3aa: CASSTRSWGGYTF; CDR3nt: TGTGCCAGTAGTACTCGGAGTTGGGGTGGCTACACCTTC
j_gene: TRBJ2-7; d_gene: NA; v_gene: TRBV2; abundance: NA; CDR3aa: CASSVGGYEQYF; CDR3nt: TGTGCCAGCAGTGTAGGGGGGTACGAGCAGTACTTC
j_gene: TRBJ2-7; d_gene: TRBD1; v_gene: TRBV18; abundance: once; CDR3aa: CASGEQGRSYEQYF; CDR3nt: TGTGCCAGCGGGGAACAGGGGAGATCCTACGAGCAGTACTTC
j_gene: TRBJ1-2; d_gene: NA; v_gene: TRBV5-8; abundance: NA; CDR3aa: CASSLWSRANYGYTF; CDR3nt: TGTGCCAGCAGCTTGTGGAGCAGAGCTAACTATGGCTACACCTTC
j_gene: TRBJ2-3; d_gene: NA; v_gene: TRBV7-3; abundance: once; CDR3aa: CASSPGPLTDTQYF; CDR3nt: TGTGCCAGCAGCCCGGGACCGCTAACAGATACGCAGTATTTT
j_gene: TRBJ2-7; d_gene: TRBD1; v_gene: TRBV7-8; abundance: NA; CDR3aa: CASSFRVIRGQGNYEQYF; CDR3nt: TGTGCCAGCAGCTTTAGGGTTATCCGGGGACAGGGAAACTACGAGCAGTACTTC
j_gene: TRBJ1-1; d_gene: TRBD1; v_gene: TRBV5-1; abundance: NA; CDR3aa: CASRQGGEAFF; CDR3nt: TGCGCCAGCCGACAGGGGGGAGAAGCTTTCTTT
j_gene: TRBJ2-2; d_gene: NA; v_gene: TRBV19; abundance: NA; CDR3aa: CASRRPLDANTGELFF; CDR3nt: TGTGCCAGTAGGCGACCCCTGGACGCGAACACCGGGGAGCTGTTTTTT
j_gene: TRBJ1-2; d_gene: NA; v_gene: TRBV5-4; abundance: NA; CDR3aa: CASSKNGASLYGYTF; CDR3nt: TGTGCCAGCAGCAAGAACGGCGCCAGCCTCTATGGCTACACCTTC
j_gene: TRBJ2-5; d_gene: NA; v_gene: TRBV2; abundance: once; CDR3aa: CASSEAGRQETQYF; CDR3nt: TGTGCCAGCAGTGAGGCAGGGAGACAAGAGACCCAGTACTTC
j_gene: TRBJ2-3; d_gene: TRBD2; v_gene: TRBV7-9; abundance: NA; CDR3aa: CASSFALAGSTDTQYF; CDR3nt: TGTGCCAGCAGCTTTGCACTAGCGGGATCCACAGATACGCAGTATTTT
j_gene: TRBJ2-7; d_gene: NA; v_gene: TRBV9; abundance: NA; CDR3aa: CASSVAGAGMYEQYF; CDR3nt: TGTGCCAGCAGCGTAGCTGGGGCAGGGATGTACGAGCAGTACTTC
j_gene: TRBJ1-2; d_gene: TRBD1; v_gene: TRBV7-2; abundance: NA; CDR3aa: CASSLVSTTGVYGYTF; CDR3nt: TGTGCCAGCAGCTTAGTCTCCACGACAGGGGTCTATGGCTACACCTTC
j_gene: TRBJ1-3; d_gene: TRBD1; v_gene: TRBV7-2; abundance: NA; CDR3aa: CASSLNQGVAGNTIYF; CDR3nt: TGTGCCAGCAGCTTAAATCAGGGGGTCGCTGGAAACACCATATATTTT
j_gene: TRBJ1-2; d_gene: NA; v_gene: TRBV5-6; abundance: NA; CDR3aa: CASSNGDGWSNGYTF; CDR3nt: TGTGCCAGCAGTAACGGAGATGGGTGGTCCAATGGCTACACCTTC
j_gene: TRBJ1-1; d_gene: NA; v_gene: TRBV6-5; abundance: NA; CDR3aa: CARKLTLAFF; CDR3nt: TGTGCCAGGAAACTGACTCTAGCTTTCTTT
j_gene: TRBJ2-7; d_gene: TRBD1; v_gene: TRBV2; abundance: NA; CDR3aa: CASGPWTGEQYF; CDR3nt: TGTGCCAGCGGACCTTGGACAGGCGAGCAGTACTTC
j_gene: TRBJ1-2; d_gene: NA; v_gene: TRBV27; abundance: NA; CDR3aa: CASRRGQREGYGYTF; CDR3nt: TGTGCCAGCAGAAGAGGGCAGCGAGAAGGCTATGGCTACACCTTC
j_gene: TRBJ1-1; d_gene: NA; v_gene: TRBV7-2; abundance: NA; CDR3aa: CASSFSGVTEAFF; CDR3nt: TGTGCCAGCAGCTTTTCGGGGGTCACTGAAGCTTTCTTT
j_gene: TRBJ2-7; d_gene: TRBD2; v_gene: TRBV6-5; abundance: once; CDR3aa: CASSYGTSGSYEQYF; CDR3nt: TGTGCCAGCAGTTACGGGACTAGCGGGTCCTACGAGCAGTACTTC
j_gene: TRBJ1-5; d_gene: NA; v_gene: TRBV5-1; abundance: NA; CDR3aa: CASSPGGNQPQHF; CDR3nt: TGCGCCAGCAGCCCTGGAGGCAATCAGCCCCAGCATTTT
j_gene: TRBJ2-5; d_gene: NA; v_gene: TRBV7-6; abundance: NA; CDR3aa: CASSLEKGRVMYWETQYF; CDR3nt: TGTGCCAGCAGCTTAGAAAAGGGCCGGGTCATGTACTGGGAGACCCAGTACTTC
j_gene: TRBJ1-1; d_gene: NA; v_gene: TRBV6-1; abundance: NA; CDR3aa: CASRRGGGMNTEAFF; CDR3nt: TGTGCCAGCAGAAGGGGGGGAGGAATGAACACTGAAGCTTTCTTT
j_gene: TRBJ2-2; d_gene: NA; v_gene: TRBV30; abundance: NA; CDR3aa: CAWSAGGRIGELFF; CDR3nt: TGTGCCTGGAGTGCCGGGGGGCGGATCGGGGAGCTGTTTTTT
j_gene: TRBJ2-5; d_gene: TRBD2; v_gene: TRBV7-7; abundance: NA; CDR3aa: CASSPRPAGGVETQYF; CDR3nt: TGTGCTAGCAGCCCCAGACCAGCGGGGGGTGTCGAGACCCAGTACTTC
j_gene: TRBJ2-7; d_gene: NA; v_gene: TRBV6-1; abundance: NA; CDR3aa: CASRPQDHSSYEQYF; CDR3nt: TGTGCCAGCCGACCTCAGGACCACTCCTCCTACGAGCAGTACTTC
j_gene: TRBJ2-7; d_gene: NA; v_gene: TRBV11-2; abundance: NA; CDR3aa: CASSDRSYEQYF; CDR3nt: TGTGCCAGCAGCGATAGATCCTACGAGCAGTACTTC
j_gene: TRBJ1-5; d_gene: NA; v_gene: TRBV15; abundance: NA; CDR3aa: CATSRVWLPGGNQPQHF; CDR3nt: TGTGCCACCAGCAGAGTTTGGCTCCCCGGGGGCAATCAGCCCCAGCATTTT
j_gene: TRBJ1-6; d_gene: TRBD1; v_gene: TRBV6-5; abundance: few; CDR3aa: CASSYSGQFNSPLHF; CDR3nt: TGTGCCAGCAGTTACTCGGGACAGTTCAATTCACCCCTCCACTTT
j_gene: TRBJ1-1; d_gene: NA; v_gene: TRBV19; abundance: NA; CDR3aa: CASSIGQVGTEAFF; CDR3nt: TGTGCCAGTAGTATAGGGCAGGTGGGCACTGAAGCTTTCTTT
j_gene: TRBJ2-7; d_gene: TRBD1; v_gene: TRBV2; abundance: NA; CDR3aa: CASRRDRGTYEQYF; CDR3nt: TGTGCCAGCAGACGGGACAGGGGAACCTACGAGCAGTACTTC
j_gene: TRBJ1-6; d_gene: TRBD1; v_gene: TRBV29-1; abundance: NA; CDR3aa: CSTRQGGDSPLHF; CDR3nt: TGCAGCACCCGACAGGGAGGAGATTCACCCCTCCACTTT
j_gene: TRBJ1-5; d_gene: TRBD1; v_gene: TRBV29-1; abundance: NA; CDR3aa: CSVTTGSNQPQHF; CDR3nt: TGCAGCGTTACGACAGGGAGCAATCAGCCCCAGCATTTT
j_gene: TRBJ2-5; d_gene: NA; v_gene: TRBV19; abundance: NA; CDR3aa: CASSSGARETQYF; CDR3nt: TGTGCCAGTAGTAGCGGGGCGCGGGAGACCCAGTACTTC
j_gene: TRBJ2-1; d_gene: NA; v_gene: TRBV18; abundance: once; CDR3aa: CASSFRARRLFF; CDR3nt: TGTGCCAGCTCATTCCGGGCTAGGCGGTTGTTCTTC
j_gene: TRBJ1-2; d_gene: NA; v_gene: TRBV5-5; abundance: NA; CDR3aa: CASSITGLDYGYTF; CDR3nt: TGTGCCAGCAGTATTACAGGTTTGGACTATGGCTACACCTTC
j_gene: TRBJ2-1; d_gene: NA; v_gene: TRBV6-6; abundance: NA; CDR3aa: CASRGAGESYNEQFF; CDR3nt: TGTGCCAGCAGGGGAGCGGGCGAATCCTACAATGAGCAGTTCTTC
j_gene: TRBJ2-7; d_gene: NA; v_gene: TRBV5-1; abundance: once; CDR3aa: CASSASGRAYEQYF; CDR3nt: TGCGCCAGCAGCGCCTCTGGCAGGGCGTACGAGCAGTACTTC
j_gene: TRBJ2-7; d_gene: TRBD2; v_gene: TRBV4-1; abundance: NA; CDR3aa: CASSRGTNAYEQYF; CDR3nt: TGCGCCAGCAGCCGGGGGACTAACGCCTACGAGCAGTACTTC
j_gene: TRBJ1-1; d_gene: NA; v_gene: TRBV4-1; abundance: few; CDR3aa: CASSPVEGGGTEAFF; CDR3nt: TGCGCCAGCAGCCCCGTTGAGGGCGGGGGCACTGAAGCTTTCTTT
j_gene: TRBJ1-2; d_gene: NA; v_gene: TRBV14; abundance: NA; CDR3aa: CASSRQVDYGYTF; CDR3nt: TGTGCCAGCTCCCGACAGGTCGACTATGGCTACACCTTC
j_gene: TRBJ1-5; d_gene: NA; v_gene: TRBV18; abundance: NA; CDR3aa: CASSPGGVSNQPQHF; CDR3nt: TGTGCCAGCTCACCAGGAGGGGTTAGCAATCAGCCCCAGCATTTT
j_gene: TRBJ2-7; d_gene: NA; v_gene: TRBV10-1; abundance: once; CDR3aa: CASSDGQGYEQYF; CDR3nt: TGCGCCAGCAGTGACGGCCAGGGCTACGAGCAGTACTTC
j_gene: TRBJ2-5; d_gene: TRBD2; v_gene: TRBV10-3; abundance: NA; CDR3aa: CAIKASGEETQYF; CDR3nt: TGTGCCATCAAGGCTAGCGGAGAAGAGACCCAGTACTTC
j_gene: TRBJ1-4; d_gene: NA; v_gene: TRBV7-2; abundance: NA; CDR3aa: CASSLRRVSNEKLFF; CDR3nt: TGTGCCAGCAGCTTAAGAAGGGTTTCTAATGAAAAACTGTTTTTT
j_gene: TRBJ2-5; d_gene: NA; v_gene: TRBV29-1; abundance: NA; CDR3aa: CSVLLAGETQYF; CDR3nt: TGCAGCGTCCTTCTGGCGGGAGAGACCCAGTACTTC
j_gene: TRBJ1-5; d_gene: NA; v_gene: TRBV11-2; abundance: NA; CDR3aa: CASSRGPNLNQPQHF; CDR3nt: TGTGCCAGCAGCCGTGGTCCAAACTTGAATCAGCCCCAGCATTTT
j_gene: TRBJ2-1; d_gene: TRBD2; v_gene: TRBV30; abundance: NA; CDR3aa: CAWSVSPQAGGLYNEQFF; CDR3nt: TGTGCCTGGAGTGTAAGCCCGCAGGCGGGAGGACTCTACAATGAGCAGTTCTTC
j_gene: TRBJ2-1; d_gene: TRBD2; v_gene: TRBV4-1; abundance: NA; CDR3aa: CASSQVGAGKRDEQFF; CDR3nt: TGCGCCAGCAGCCAAGTGGGAGCGGGGAAGCGGGATGAGCAGTTCTTC
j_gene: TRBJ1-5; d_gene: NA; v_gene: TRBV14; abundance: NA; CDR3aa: CASSPGTHNQPQHF; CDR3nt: TGTGCCAGCAGTCCAGGGACCCATAATCAGCCCCAGCATTTT
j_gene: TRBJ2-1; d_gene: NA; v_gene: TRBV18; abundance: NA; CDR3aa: CASSPQRDNEQFF; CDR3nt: TGTGCCAGCTCACCGCAGCGGGACAATGAGCAGTTCTTC
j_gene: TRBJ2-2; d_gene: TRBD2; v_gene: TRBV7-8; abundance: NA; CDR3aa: CASSPPNMGLAGDTGELFF; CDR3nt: TGTGCCAGCAGCCCACCTAACATGGGACTAGCGGGAGACACCGGGGAGCTGTTTTTT
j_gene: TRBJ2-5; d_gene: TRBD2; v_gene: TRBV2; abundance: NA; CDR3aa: CASSFLAGVETQYF; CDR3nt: TGTGCCAGCAGCTTTCTAGCGGGAGTGGAGACCCAGTACTTC
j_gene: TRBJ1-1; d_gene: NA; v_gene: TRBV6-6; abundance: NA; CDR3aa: CASSWPGEETEAFF; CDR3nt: TGTGCCAGCAGTTGGCCAGGGGAGGAAACTGAAGCTTTCTTT
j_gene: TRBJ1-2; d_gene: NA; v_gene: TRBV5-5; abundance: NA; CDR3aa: CASSLRTYGYTF; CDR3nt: TGTGCCAGCAGCTTGCGGACATATGGCTACACCTTC